The rows below give T cell receptor beta chains drawn from one sample of a study of shared clonotypes between healthy human individuals. Profiled with immunoSEQ multiplex PCR; TCRdb holds only in-frame clones, not every one. The sample includes approximately 1,000,000 clones, 70% to 80% seen only once; the top ten take over 0.8%. Material for sequencing was memory CD4+ T cells from PBMCs. All receptors derive from a man aged 18 to 35 in good health. Some clones in this sample may be carry-over from other donors' samples. Each CDR3 is given with its conserved first and last residue. A D gene is named only where the DNA matches it firmly. Some rows have no size entry. The others give once, few or many, or a class for an expanded clone.

D	J	size	V	CDR3	DNA
NA	TRBJ2-2	NA	TRBV14	CASSRQVGGELFF	TGTGCCAGCAGCCGACAGGTGGGCGGGGAGCTGTTTTTT
NA	TRBJ2-7	few	TRBV6-6	CASSYSRQVYEQYF	TGTGCCAGCAGTTACTCTAGACAGGTCTACGAGCAGTACTTC
NA	TRBJ1-5	NA	TRBV15	CATSRGANQPQHF	TGTGCCACCAGCAGAGGGGCCAATCAGCCCCAGCATTTT
NA	TRBJ1-1	NA	TRBV5-1	CASSLWDMNTEAFF	TGCGCCAGCAGCTTGTGGGATATGAACACTGAAGCTTTCTTT
TRBD2	TRBJ2-1	once	TRBV4-2	CASSQESVRLADNEQFF	TGTGCCAGCAGCCAAGAGTCGGTGCGGCTAGCGGACAATGAGCAGTTCTTC
NA	TRBJ2-7	once	TRBV29-1	CSVGTSSYEQYF	TGCAGCGTGGGCACTAGTTCCTACGAGCAGTACTTC
TRBD2	TRBJ2-7	once	TRBV9	CASNTGRGSYEQYF	TGTGCCAGCAACACCGGGAGGGGGTCCTACGAGCAGTACTTC
NA	TRBJ2-3	NA	TRBV7-9	CASSLRAWDTQYF	TGTGCCAGCAGCTTAAGGGCTTGGGATACGCAGTATTTT
TRBD2	TRBJ2-6	NA	TRBV19	CASSIAGGGGANVLTF	TGTGCCAGTAGTATAGCGGGGGGTGGTGGGGCCAACGTCCTGACTTTC
NA	TRBJ1-1	NA	TRBV21-1	CASSKVAVNTEAFF	TGTGCCAGCAGCAAAGTAGCGGTGAACACTGAAGCTTTCTTT
NA	TRBJ1-1	once	TRBV10-3	CAIRGPQFMNTEAFF	TGTGCCATCAGAGGACCGCAATTCATGAACACTGAAGCTTTCTTT
NA	TRBJ1-4	few	TRBV28	CASSLGWQQETNEKLFF	TGTGCCAGCAGTTTAGGGTGGCAACAGGAGACTAATGAAAAACTGTTTTTT
NA	TRBJ1-2	NA	TRBV2	CASSEFGSGYTF	TGTGCCAGCAGTGAGTTCGGCTCTGGCTACACCTTC
TRBD1	TRBJ1-2	NA	TRBV6-5	CASSTGTGVYGYTF	TGTGCCAGCAGTACTGGGACAGGGGTCTATGGCTACACCTTC
NA	TRBJ2-7	NA	TRBV4-3	CASSQDVSRVSIYEQYF	TGCGCCAGCAGCCAAGACGTGTCTAGGGTTTCAATCTACGAGCAGTACTTC
TRBD1	TRBJ2-7	NA	TRBV2	CASSASTGKDEQYF	TGTGCCAGCAGCGCGTCGACAGGGAAAGACGAGCAGTACTTC
NA	TRBJ2-5	few	TRBV25-1	CASSPGGFAETQYF	TGTGCCAGCAGTCCAGGGGGGTTTGCGGAGACCCAGTACTTC
NA	TRBJ2-2	NA	TRBV7-6	CASSLAGQGYTGELFF	TGTGCCAGCAGCTTAGCGGGGCAGGGGTACACCGGGGAGCTGTTTTTT
NA	TRBJ2-3	few	TRBV13	CASSSRRQATDTQYF	TGTGCCAGCAGCTCGAGAAGGCAGGCCACAGATACGCAGTATTTT
TRBD2	TRBJ2-1	once	TRBV7-8	CASSPTVGGRFF	TGTGCCAGCAGCCCCACCGTAGGCGGGAGGTTCTTC
NA	TRBJ1-1	NA	TRBV9	CASSVGMYMNTEAFF	TGTGCCAGCAGCGTAGGTATGTACATGAACACTGAAGCTTTCTTT
NA	TRBJ2-3	NA	TRBV7-9	CASSSRADTQYF	TGTGCCAGCAGCTCAAGAGCGGATACGCAGTATTTT
NA	TRBJ1-3	NA	TRBV6-5	CASTSQGNTIYF	TGTGCCAGCACCTCGCAGGGAAACACCATATATTTT
NA	TRBJ2-5	few	TRBV4-1	CASSPMGRRTQYF	TGCGCCAGCAGCCCGATGGGGCGCCGAACCCAGTACTTC
TRBD2	TRBJ2-7	NA	TRBV5-5	CASSSSGTIYEQYF	TGTGCCAGCAGCTCATCCGGGACTATATACGAGCAGTACTTC
NA	TRBJ1-3	few	TRBV10-3	CAITPGRGNTIYF	TGTGCCATCACGCCGGGGCGCGGAAACACCATATATTTT
NA	TRBJ2-7	NA	TRBV15	CATSRESHASYEQYF	TGTGCCACCAGCAGAGAGTCCCACGCCTCATACGAGCAGTACTTC
TRBD2	TRBJ2-5	once	TRBV7-9	CASSPGTSAQETQYF	TGTGCCAGCAGCCCCGGGACTAGCGCTCAAGAGACCCAGTACTTC
NA	TRBJ2-1	NA	TRBV6-6	CASRLGVFNEQFF	TGTGCCAGCAGGCTAGGGGTGTTTAATGAGCAGTTCTTC
NA	TRBJ1-3	NA	TRBV6-5	CASSVGNSGNTIYF	TGTGCCAGCAGTGTTGGAAACTCTGGAAACACCATATATTTT
TRBD1	TRBJ2-7	NA	TRBV28	CASSLIRTGGAGYEQYF	TGTGCCAGCAGTTTAATTCGGACAGGGGGCGCTGGGTACGAGCAGTACTTC
NA	TRBJ2-7	few	TRBV5-4	CASSWGNYEQYF	TGTGCCAGCAGCTGGGGAAATTACGAGCAGTACTTC
NA	TRBJ2-6	NA	TRBV19	CASSVFSGANVLTF	TGTGCCAGTAGTGTTTTCTCTGGGGCCAACGTCCTGACTTTC
NA	TRBJ2-7	NA	TRBV7-3	CASSPSYEQYF	TGTGCCAGCAGCCCTTCCTACGAGCAGTACTTC
NA	TRBJ2-3	once	TRBV11-3	CASSLDGGGTQYF	TGTGCCAGCAGCTTAGATGGGGGTGGTACGCAGTATTTT
NA	TRBJ2-7	NA	TRBV6-5	CASSYSGDWREYF	TGTGCCAGCAGTTACTCGGGGGACTGGAGGGAGTACTTC
NA	TRBJ2-7	NA	TRBV7-6	CASSPHHYEQYF	TGTGCCAGCAGCCCCCACCACTACGAGCAGTACTTC
NA	TRBJ2-5	NA	TRBV11-2	CASSLELVALDETQYF	TGTGCCAGCAGCTTAGAGTTAGTTGCCCTCGATGAGACCCAGTACTTC
NA	TRBJ2-7	few	TRBV28	CASSLLGGGRSYEQYF	TGTGCCAGCAGTTTATTAGGGGGAGGGAGGTCCTACGAGCAGTACTTC
TRBD1	TRBJ1-2	NA	TRBV18	CASSLGQGGRGYTF	TGTGCCAGCTCACTCGGACAGGGAGGAAGGGGCTACACCTTC
NA	TRBJ1-6	once	TRBV10-3	CAISERGEYNSPLHF	TGTGCCATCAGTGAAAGGGGAGAATATAATTCACCCCTCCACTTT
TRBD2	TRBJ2-1	few	TRBV7-9	CASSLVRGGRLWGNEQFF	TGTGCCAGCAGCTTAGTTCGTGGCGGGAGGTTATGGGGCAATGAGCAGTTCTTC
NA	TRBJ1-2	few	TRBV6-1	CASSVGGGGVGPRGYTF	TGTGCCAGCAGTGTGGGGGGGGGCGGTGTAGGTCCTAGGGGCTACACCTTC
TRBD1	TRBJ2-1	NA	TRBV7-8	CASSNRRDRGYNEQFF	TGTGCCAGCAGCAATAGGAGGGACAGGGGATACAATGAGCAGTTCTTC
TRBD1	TRBJ2-3	NA	TRBV15	CATSTGTGDEDTQYF	TGTGCCACCAGCACCGGGACAGGGGACGAGGATACGCAGTATTTT
TRBD2	TRBJ2-2	NA	TRBV6-6	CASSVQREGLELFF	TGTGCCAGCAGTGTACAGCGGGAGGGCCTGGAGCTGTTTTTT
NA	TRBJ2-7	NA	TRBV5-1	CASSLGVGDAEQYF	TGCGCCAGCAGCTTGGGGGTGGGAGACGCCGAGCAGTACTTC
TRBD1	TRBJ1-5	NA	TRBV30	CATSGGANISNQPQHF	TGTGCCACCTCAGGGGGTGCGAACATAAGCAATCAGCCCCAGCATTTT
NA	TRBJ1-1	NA	TRBV2	CASSVGSNTEAFF	TGTGCCAGCAGTGTAGGTTCGAACACTGAAGCTTTCTTT
NA	TRBJ2-7	NA	TRBV2	CASGLGYGEQYF	TGTGCCAGTGGCTTGGGCTACGGCGAGCAGTACTTC
NA	TRBJ1-1	NA	TRBV6-6	CASSYSLANTEAFF	TGTGCCAGCAGTTACTCTCTGGCGAACACTGAAGCTTTCTTT
TRBD1	TRBJ2-3	NA	TRBV28	CASSLLGTGTDTQYF	TGTGCCAGCAGTTTATTGGGGACAGGCACAGATACGCAGTATTTT
TRBD1	TRBJ2-5	few	TRBV5-1	CASSFLQGYRETQYF	TGCGCCAGCAGCTTCCTACAGGGGTACCGGGAGACCCAGTACTTC
TRBD2	TRBJ2-5	NA	TRBV5-4	CASSLRLAEQETQYF	TGTGCCAGCAGCCTCAGACTAGCGGAACAAGAGACCCAGTACTTC
NA	TRBJ1-4	NA	TRBV5-1	CASSLGPGGGGEKLFF	TGCGCCAGCAGCTTGGGCCCCGGGGGGGGCGGAGAAAAACTGTTTTTT
NA	TRBJ2-1	once	TRBV5-4	CASSSGGKRTYNEQFF	TGTGCCAGCAGCTCAGGTGGGAAGCGGACCTACAATGAGCAGTTCTTC
NA	TRBJ1-2	NA	TRBV7-2	CASRLRVGGYTF	TGTGCCAGCAGGCTTAGGGTCGGTGGCTACACCTTC